Following are 32 T cell receptor beta chains from one sample sequenced in a study of cytomegalovirus exposure and HLA in healthy donors. The PCR used 60 Vbeta and 13 Jbeta primers. Using immunoSEQ multiplex PCR, the repertoire was profiled, and TCRdb retains in-frame clones only, with some absent. The profile covers 150,000 to 200,000 clones, with 60% to 80% appearing a single time and around 2.5% taken by the ten largest. Input material: PBMCs. Receptor source: a man in his fifties or sixties in good health and CMV-seronegative.

The chain combines TRBV29-1 with TRBJ2-7; TRBD1 matches at 11 bases. The V and J ends lost 6 bases and 2 bases, in that order; junction bases with no gene match: 9. CDR1 is SQVTM and CDR2 is ANQGSEA in the germline V gene. The CDR3 is made up of 15 amino acids. CDR3 residues: CSVVRGTGGTYEQYF. The CDR3 nucleotides are TGCAGCGTCGTACGAGGGACAGGGGGGACCTACGAGCAGTACTTC.

This clone was found a few times. The CDR3 is CASSIRRDRGGNQPQHF. CDR3 nucleotides: TGTGCCAGTAGTATCCGCCGGGACAGGGGTGGCAATCAGCCCCAGCATTTT. This chain uses TRBV19 with TRBJ1-5, with 10 bases lining up with TRBD1. The CDR3 contains 17 residues. Per germline, CDR1 LNHDA and CDR2 SQIVND (reference sequence). J gave up 2 bases and V 3 bases, and 7 bases lay outside the gene matches.

This clone turned up a few times. The chain joins TRBV27 to TRBJ1-2; 7 nucleotides line up with TRBD1. Germline-derived CDR1 and CDR2 are MNHEY and SMNVEV (reference sequence). The CDR3 is 18 residues long. J was trimmed by 5 bases and V by 2 bases; bases with no gene match: 17. DNA of the CDR3: TGTGCCAGCAGTTTAAGCTGGGCAGGGGGTACTAGAGGGTATGGCTACACCTTC. Its protein product is CASSLSWAGGTRGYGYTF.

The rearrangement links TRBV5-4 to TRBJ1-1; 10 nucleotides agree with TRBD1. J gave up 5 bases and V 4 bases, and 8 bases lay outside the gene matches. This CDR3 is built from 15 residues. CDR1 SGHNT and CDR2 YYREEE come from the germline V gene (reference sequence). The CDR3 reads CASSGWTGGITEAFF. The DNA of the CDR3 is TGTGCCAGCAGCGGGTGGACAGGGGGAATAACTGAAGCTTTCTTT.

V is TRBV19 and J is TRBJ2-6; D gene unclear. The V end lost 4 bases, the J end lost 0 bases, and 4 bases lay between the germline ends. The CDR3 covers 14 residues. Germline V gene lookup returns CDR1 LNHDA and CDR2 SQIVND (reference sequence). The CDR3 is CASSTVSGANVLTF. The CDR3 DNA follows: TGTGCCAGTAGTACCGTCTCTGGGGCCAACGTCCTGACTTTC.

Comments on this clone: Its ends do not fully match the called genes, so a read error is possible. The J gene is TRBJ2-5, the V gene TRBV9, with TRBD2 matching over 13 bases. Per germline, CDR1 SGDLS and CDR2 YYNGEE. The CDR3 is 17 amino acids. CDR3 sequence (DNA): TGTGCCAGCAGCCTCGGACTAGCGGGAGATAACCAAGAGACCCAGCACTTC. It specifies CASSLGLAGDNQETQHF.

This clone was counted once. The chain employs TRBV11-3 and TRBJ1-1; D not resolved. CDR1 and CDR2 (germline): SGHNT, YENEEA. The V gene lost 3 bases and the J gene lost 5 bases, with 16 bases spanning the gap. There are 15 residues in the CDR3. The CDR3 coding sequence is TGTGCCAGCAGCTTGGCCTTTTCATGGTGGACTGAAGCTTTCTTT. Its translation is CASSLAFSWWTEAFF.

The V and J genes are TRBV6-5 and TRBJ1-2; D is possibly TRBD1 (6 bases). The CDR3 contains 12 residues. V was pared by 5 bases and J by 8 bases, with 12 bases between. Germline assignment: CDR1 MNHEY and CDR2 SVGAGI. The CDR3 protein is CASSNTGIGYTF. The CDR3 bases are TGTGCCAGCAGTAACACAGGGATCGGCTACACCTTC.

The chain recombines TRBV5-1 with TRBJ1-4; D is perhaps TRBD1 (5 bases). The CDR3 is 15 amino acids. The germline gives CDR1 SGHRS, CDR2 YFSETQ. Trimming pared 4 bases from V and 5 bases from J, leaving 15 bases between. CDR3 nucleotide sequence: TGCGCCAGCAGCCTAAGGCTGGGGGGAAATGAAAAACTGTTTTTT. It codes for CASSLRLGGNEKLFF.

The chain recombines TRBV6-1 with TRBJ1-2, with 7 positions matching TRBD1. With V trimmed by 2 bases and J by 7 bases, 10 bases remained unmatched. Germline-derived CDR1 and CDR2 are MNHNS and SASEGT. The CDR3 sequence is 15 residues long. In nucleotides, the CDR3 is TGTGCCAGCAGTGAAAGAGCAGGGGGACTGTTTGGCTACACCTTC. Its translation: CASSERAGGLFGYTF.

This clone has just a few counts. The gene calls are TRBV5-1 and TRBJ1-2; 7 bases map to TRBD1. The CDR3 runs to 16 residues. V lost 0 bases, J lost 4 bases, and 9 bases stayed unmatched. Germline assignment: CDR1 SGHRS and CDR2 YFSETQ. The CDR3 spells CASSLVGSGGSYGYTF. The CDR3 DNA is TGCGCCAGCAGCTTGGTGGGCTCAGGGGGTAGCTATGGCTACACCTTC.

The chain is built from TRBV5-1 and TRBJ2-3, with D hard to call. CDR3 length equals 15 residues. The V and J ends lost 0 bases and 2 bases respectively, with 10 bases between them. The V gene's germline CDR1 is SGHRS and CDR2 YFSETQ. The DNA of the CDR3 is TGCGCCAGCAGCTTGGCGTCAGGATACACAGATACGCAGTATTTT. Protein product: CASSLASGYTDTQYF. Variable domain in full (rest from reference TRBV5-1 and TRBJ2-3): KAGVTQTPRYLIKTRGQQVTLSCSPISGHRSVSWYQQTPGQGLQFLFEYFSETQRNKGNFPGRFSGRQFSNSRSEMNVSTLELGDSALYLCASSLASGYTDTQYFGPGTRLTVL.

In the case of this clone: An end of the junction does not agree with germline; a read error may underlie this. The chain employs TRBV9 and TRBJ1-5; 10 bases match TRBD1. Germline CDR1 SGDLS, CDR2 YYNGEE. CDR3 length: 15 amino acids. The CDR3: CASSVGWDRGQPQNF. CDR3 DNA: TGTGCCAGCAGCGTAGGTTGGGACAGGGGTCAGCCCCAGAATTTT.

The chain is built from TRBV9 and TRBJ2-5, with TRBD2 matching 7 bases. The V segment lost 0 bases and the J segment 4 bases; nucleotides outside the gene matches: 6. The CDR3 covers 15 residues. Germline-derived CDR1 and CDR2 are SGDLS and YYNGEE. CDR3: CASSVEAGDAETQYF. The CDR3 nucleotides read TGTGCCAGCAGCGTAGAGGCGGGAGACGCAGAGACCCAGTACTTC.

This clone was counted once. CDR3 residues: CASRGTSGRSLSTDTQYF. The CDR3 nucleotides are TGCGCCAGCAGGGGGACTAGCGGGAGAAGTCTGTCGACAGATACGCAGTATTTT. The chain couples TRBV23-1 to TRBJ2-3; 14 bases map to TRBD2. TRBV23-1 is assigned to the ORF class and has an uncertain function. V trimming: 6 bases; J trimming: 3 bases; junction bases outside the gene matches: 11. This CDR3 has 18 residues.

This chain uses TRBV5-4 with TRBJ2-2; D uncertain. The V end lost 1 base, the J end lost 2 bases, and 9 bases lay between the germline ends. This CDR3 has 15 residues. CDR1 is SGHNT, CDR2 YYREEE, per germline (reference sequence). CDR3 nucleotide sequence: TGTGCCAGCAGCTTGCCGGAGCCCAACACCGGGGAGCTGTTTTTT. The encoded protein is CASSLPEPNTGELFF.

In nucleotides, the CDR3 is TGTGCCAGCAGCTTAGAGAGGGAGAGAGTAGCTTTCTTT. This gives the protein CASSLERERVAFF. The chain joins TRBV11-2 to TRBJ1-1; the D is unclear. The CDR3 length is 13 residues. The germline gives CDR1 SGHAT, CDR2 FQNNGV. Trimming pared 0 bases from V and 10 bases from J, leaving 12 bases between.

This chain uses TRBV12-5 with TRBJ2-7, with 7 nucleotides matching TRBD1. The V and J ends lost 6 bases and 3 bases, in that order; junction bases with no gene match: 5. The germline V gene encodes CDR1 LGHNT and CDR2 FRNRAP. The CDR3 runs 13 residues. The CDR3 DNA sequence: TGTGCTAGTGGACAGGGGTCAAACTACGAGCAGTACTTC. Translating it yields CASGQGSNYEQYF.

The V and J genes are TRBV7-8 and TRBJ2-7; TRBD2 might be the D (6 bases). The CDR3 length is 14 residues. Germline-derived CDR1 and CDR2 are SGHVS and FQNEAQ. The V gene lost 1 base and the J gene lost 8 bases, with 15 bases spanning the gap. CDR3 residues: CASSLGSPSDQQYF. The CDR3 coding sequence is TGTGCCAGCAGCTTAGGCTCTCCTAGCGACCAGCAGTACTTC.

This chain links TRBV2 with TRBJ1-3; D is perhaps TRBD1 (5 bases). Germline V CDR1 and CDR2: SNHLY, FYNNEI. The ends were cut back, 2 bases at V and 2 bases at J, with 13 bases in the middle. This CDR3 has 16 amino acids. The DNA of the CDR3 is TGTGCCAGCAGTGAATATGCAGGGCTGGCTGGAAACACCATATATTTT. As protein: CASSEYAGLAGNTIYF.

The chain employs TRBV7-9 and TRBJ1-6; D is ambiguous. The CDR3 runs to 13 residues. The germline V gene has CDR1 SEHNR and CDR2 FQNEAQ (reference sequence). With 3 bases removed from V and 14 bases from J, the gap between germline ends came to 14 bases. CDR3 coding DNA: TGTGCCAGCAGCTTTGGTTCTATAGCCACCCTCCACTTT. Translating gives CASSFGSIATLHF.

This clone was found once. Germline is not matched at one junction end, which may reflect a read error. This chain uses TRBV5-1 with TRBJ1-5, with TRBD1 as a possible D gene (6 bases). The germline CDR1 and CDR2 sequences are SGHRS and YFSETQ. The CDR3 length is 15 residues. CDR3 coding DNA: TGCGCCAGCAGTCTTGGGGGCAGGAACAATCAGCCCCAGAATTTT. As protein: CASSLGGRNNQPQNF.

A remark on this clone: Other DNA sequences in the sample encode the same CDR3. V usage is TRBV10-3 and J usage is TRBJ2-7; TRBD1 might be the D (8 bases). There are 13 residues in the CDR3. In germline, CDR1 is ENHRY, CDR2 SYGVKD. Trimming took off 4 bases at V and 4 bases at J, with 11 bases between the two ends. The CDR3 bases are TGTGCCATCAGTGTACAGGGGGGGTACGAGCAGTACTTC. It translates to CAISVQGGYEQYF.

V is TRBV5-4 and J is TRBJ1-1, with 9 bases aligning to TRBD1. Germline-derived CDR1 and CDR2 are SGHNT and YYREEE (reference sequence). The ends lost 4 bases at V and 4 bases at J; junction bases unmatched: 5. The CDR3 loop spans 14 amino acids. CDR3 DNA sequence: TGTGCCAGCAGCCACAGACAGGGGGGCACTGAAGCTTTCTTT. Its translation is CASSHRQGGTEAFF.

This sequence joins TRBV7-2 and TRBJ1-1, with D tentatively TRBD1 (5 bases). The germline gives CDR1 SGHTA, CDR2 FQGNSA. The CDR3 consists of 13 residues. V shed 5 bases and J shed 8 bases, with 15 bases lying between them. This CDR3 reads CASSAGQRIEAFF. The CDR3 bases are TGTGCCAGCAGCGCCGGACAACGAATCGAAGCTTTCTTT. Looking up the rest from reference TRBV7-2 and TRBJ1-1 gives the full variable domain: GAGVSQSPSNKVTEKGKDVELRCDPISGHTALYWYRQSLGQGLEFLIYFQGNSAPDKSGLPSDRFSAERTGGSVSTLTIQRTQQEDSAVYLCASSAGQRIEAFFGQGTRLTVV.

The rearrangement joins TRBV28 to TRBJ1-2; 8 positions match TRBD1. V trimming: 6 bases; J trimming: 4 bases; junction bases outside the gene matches: 10. The germline V gene has CDR1 MDHEN and CDR2 SYDVKM. The CDR3 sequence is 15 residues long. CDR3: CASSSIDRGSYGYTF. The CDR3 DNA sequence: TGTGCCAGCAGCTCAATCGACAGGGGAAGCTATGGCTACACCTTC.

The gene calls are TRBV6-6 and TRBJ2-3, with a tentative D call TRBD1 (6 bases). This CDR3 contains 14 residues. V dropped 6 bases and J dropped 1 base, with 11 bases sitting between them. Germline V CDR1 and CDR2: MNHNY, SVGAGI (reference sequence). The CDR3 region has the DNA TGTGCCAGCAGGTTGACAGGAGGCACAGATACGCAGTATTTT. It yields the protein CASRLTGGTDTQYF.

The chain recombines TRBV9 with TRBJ2-7; 7 bases match TRBD2. With V trimmed by 4 bases and J by 1 base, 14 bases remained unmatched. Germline values: CDR1 SGDLS, CDR2 YYNGEE. The CDR3 contains 17 residues. CDR3 sequence reads: CASSPRGRAYWSYEQYF. The CDR3, as DNA: TGTGCCAGCAGCCCTCGTGGGAGGGCGTATTGGTCCTACGAGCAGTACTTC. Full variable domain (rest looked up from reference TRBV9 and TRBJ2-7): DSGVTQTPKHLITATGQRVTLRCSPRSGDLSVYWYQQSLDQGLQFLIQYYNGEERAKGNILERFSAQQFPDLHSELNLSSLELGDSALYFCASSPRGRAYWSYEQYFGPGTRLTVT.

This clone was seen once. The chain employs TRBV6-5 and TRBJ2-1, with D uncertain. Germline V CDR1 and CDR2: MNHEY, SVGAGI. The CDR3 consists of 14 residues. V was shortened by 5 bases and J by 7 bases, with 15 bases between the two germline ends. The CDR3 loop is CASSTYLAGNEQFF. The CDR3 nucleotides are TGTGCCAGCAGTACTTACTTAGCTGGGAATGAGCAGTTCTTC.

This sequence joins TRBV30 and TRBJ2-1; 7 nucleotides align to TRBD2. The junction had 3 bases not matched to a gene; V was cut back by 1 base and J by 3 bases. Germline CDR1 reads GTSNPN; CDR2 reads SVGIG (reference sequence). This CDR3 is built from 14 residues. CDR3 nucleotides: TGTGCCTGGAGTGGTCTAGCGGACTACAATGAGCAGTTCTTC. As protein: CAWSGLADYNEQFF.

The chain's CDR3 is CASSPRDSEKLFF. The CDR3 bases are TGTGCCAGCTCACCACGGGACAGTGAAAAACTGTTTTTT. The chain recombines TRBV18 with TRBJ1-4; 7 bases line up with TRBD1. J gave up 7 bases and V 1 base, and 0 bases lay outside the gene matches. CDR3 size: 13 residues. Germline CDR1 reads KGHSH; CDR2 reads LQKENI.

This clone was seen more than once but under ten times. The J gene is TRBJ1-3, the V gene TRBV5-1; D is unresolved. Germline loops: CDR1 SGHRS, CDR2 YFSETQ. With 1 base removed from V and 2 bases from J, the gap between germline ends came to 13 bases. This CDR3 has 16 residues. The CDR3 coding sequence is TGCGCCAGCAGCTTGCAGGCGACACGGACTGGAAACACCATATATTTT. Its translation: CASSLQATRTGNTIYF.